Below, 29 T cell receptor beta chains from the same sample are listed, as sequenced in a study of shared clonotypes between healthy human individuals. The repertoire was sequenced with immunoSEQ multiplex PCR; TCRdb's copy has only in-frame clones and lacks some. The sample lists 1,500,000 or so clones; 98% to 99% were seen once. Sequenced input: naive CD4+ T cells sorted from blood. As to subset: CD45RA+ positively selected. The receptors derive from a man aged 30-40 years in good health.

J is TRBJ2-7 and V is TRBV2; 8 bases are shared with TRBD2. CDR3 size: 14 residues. CDR1 and CDR2 from the germline V gene are SNHLY and FYNNEI. The V and J ends lost 6 bases and 3 bases, in that order; junction bases with no gene match: 7. As DNA, the CDR3 is TGTGCCAGCAGAACTCTAGCGGGTGGCTACGAGCAGTACTTC. Translation gives CASRTLAGGYEQYF.

Comments on this clone: Distinct nucleotide sequences in the sample also encode this CDR3. This chain joins TRBV9 and TRBJ2-3; possibly TRBD2 for D (6 bases). The CDR3 has 15 residues. CDR1 SGDLS and CDR2 YYNGEE come from the germline V gene. Trimming pared 0 bases from V and 0 bases from J, leaving 8 bases between. The CDR3 protein is CASSVVGTSTDTQYF. In DNA, the CDR3 is TGTGCCAGCAGCGTAGTCGGGACTAGCACAGATACGCAGTATTTT. Looking up the rest from reference TRBV9 and TRBJ2-3 gives the full variable domain: DSGVTQTPKHLITATGQRVTLRCSPRSGDLSVYWYQQSLDQGLQFLIQYYNGEERAKGNILERFSAQQFPDLHSELNLSSLELGDSALYFCASSVVGTSTDTQYFGPGTRLTVL.

The chain couples TRBV5-1 to TRBJ2-7; 8 bases map to TRBD1. The germline V gene has CDR1 SGHRS and CDR2 YFSETQ. This CDR3 comprises 16 residues. J gave up 5 bases and V 4 bases, and 14 bases lay outside the gene matches. CDR3: CASSINPGGIAHEQYF. CDR3 bases: TGCGCCAGCAGCATCAACCCAGGGGGCATCGCCCACGAGCAGTACTTC.

Worth noting for this clone: Distinct nucleotide sequences in the sample also encode this CDR3. J is TRBJ2-3 and V is TRBV18; D is undetermined. The CDR3 contains 13 residues. V shed 6 bases and J shed 2 bases, with 9 bases lying between them. Germline V gene lookup returns CDR1 KGHSH and CDR2 LQKENI. As DNA, the CDR3 is TGTGCCAGCTCCCCGACCTCCACAGATACGCAGTATTTT. It encodes CASSPTSTDTQYF.

The rearrangement joins TRBV6-4 to TRBJ2-2; 10 nucleotides align to TRBD1. CDR1 is MRHNA and CDR2 is SNTAGT in the germline V gene. This CDR3 is built from 15 residues. Trimming at V came to 6 bases and at J to 4 bases, leaving 5 bases not matched to a gene. This CDR3 reads CASRAGTGVTGELFF. As DNA, the CDR3 is TGTGCCAGCAGAGCCGGGACAGGGGTCACCGGGGAGCTGTTTTTT.

Points on this clone: The sample carries other DNA sequences with the same CDR3. The CDR3 sequence: CASSPGNTIYF. In DNA, the CDR3 is TGTGCCAGCTCACCCGGAAACACCATATATTTT. The chain recombines TRBV18 with TRBJ1-3; no reliable D call. CDR1 is KGHSH, CDR2 LQKENI, per germline. The CDR3 is 11 residues long. V lost 3 bases, J lost 4 bases, and 1 base lay in between.

CDR3 DNA sequence: TGTGCCAGCAGCTTACATCAGGGAATGGCCTACGAGCAGTACTTC. Encoded protein: CASSLHQGMAYEQYF. The chain links TRBV7-2 to TRBJ2-7; a weak D match, TRBD1 (5 bases). CDR3 length: 15 residues. Germline lookup yields CDR1 SGHTA and CDR2 FQGNSA. V dropped 2 bases and J dropped 2 bases, with 13 bases sitting between them.

This chain's CDR3 is CASSSDRAAKKLFF. In DNA, the CDR3 is TGTGCCAGCAGCTCCGACAGGGCGGCGAAAAAACTGTTTTTT. The chain carries TRBV7-2 and TRBJ1-4; 7 positions match TRBD1. Germline V CDR1 and CDR2: SGHTA, FQGNSA. The ends lost 4 bases at V and 9 bases at J; junction bases unmatched: 8. This CDR3 contains 14 residues.

Note on this clone: Other DNA sequences in the sample encode the same CDR3. The V gene is TRBV9, the J gene TRBJ2-7; D gene unclear. The CDR3 spans 12 residues. V was shortened by 4 bases and J by 0 bases, with 5 bases between the two germline ends. Germline V CDR1 and CDR2: SGDLS, YYNGEE. The CDR3 nucleotides read TGTGCCAGCAGCCCCGACTCCTACGAGCAGTACTTC. Its translation: CASSPDSYEQYF.

Worth noting for this clone: Other DNA sequences in the same sample also yield this CDR3. The chain couples TRBV18 to TRBJ1-4, with D maybe TRBD1 (5 bases). In germline, CDR1 is KGHSH, CDR2 LQKENI. V lost 3 bases to trimming and J lost 8 bases, with 13 bases between them. The CDR3 covers 14 residues. This chain's CDR3 is CASSPNRDGEKLFF. CDR3 nucleotide sequence: TGTGCCAGCTCACCCAACCGGGACGGGGAAAAACTGTTTTTT.

This chain connects TRBV4-1 to TRBJ1-5; 7 positions agree with TRBD1. The length of the CDR3 is 18 residues. The germline V gene has CDR1 MGHRA and CDR2 YSYEKL. Trimming took 0 bases from V and 4 from J; bases not matched to a gene: 12. The CDR3 is CASSQDFFRGQLNQPQHF. The CDR3 nucleotides read TGCGCCAGCAGCCAAGATTTTTTTAGGGGACAGCTTAATCAGCCCCAGCATTTT.

The genes are TRBV18 and TRBJ2-7; 14 nucleotides line up with TRBD2. Looked up from germline, CDR1 is KGHSH and CDR2 is LQKENI. With 2 bases clipped from V and 3 bases from J, the junction kept 6 bases outside the gene matches. The CDR3 sequence is 17 residues long. As DNA, the CDR3 is TGTGCCAGCTCACCAGGACTAGCGGGAGGTTATAACTACGAGCAGTACTTC. This codes for CASSPGLAGGYNYEQYF.

This sequence joins TRBV4-1 and TRBJ2-1; weak D call: TRBD2 (5 bases). CDR3 size: 16 residues. From germline, CDR1 is MGHRA and CDR2 YSYEKL. Between the trimmed V and J ends, which lost 4 bases and 0 bases, there was a span of 13 bases. The CDR3 coding sequence is TGCGCCAGCAGCCTGTCGCGAGGGAGCTCCTACAATGAGCAGTTCTTC. As protein: CASSLSRGSSYNEQFF.

The chain joins TRBV6-1 to TRBJ2-2; D not certain. The ends were cut back, 8 bases at V and 2 bases at J, with 15 bases in the middle. The CDR3 runs 15 residues. CDR1 is MNHNS, CDR2 SASEGT, per germline. CDR3 loop: CASATGPSNTGELFF. DNA for the CDR3: TGTGCCAGCGCGACCGGGCCTTCAAACACCGGGGAGCTGTTTTTT.

Remarks on this clone: Other nucleotide sequences from this sample produce the same CDR3. This chain links TRBV18 with TRBJ1-4; D ambiguous. V shed 2 bases and J shed 7 bases, with 5 bases lying between them. Germline V lookup: CDR1 KGHSH, CDR2 LQKENI. CDR3 length: 12 amino acids. CDR3 coding DNA: TGTGCCAGCTCACCATTGGGTGAAAAACTGTTTTTT. This translates into CASSPLGEKLFF. Variable domain in full (rest from reference TRBV18 and TRBJ1-4): NAGVMQNPRHLVRRRGQEARLRCSPMKGHSHVYWYRQLPEEGLKFMVYLQKENIIDESGMPKERFSAEFPKEGPSILRIQQVVRGDSAAYFCASSPLGEKLFFGSGTQLSVL.

This clone was seen only a few times. The V gene is TRBV6-6, the J gene TRBJ1-2; D call uncertain. Germline V gene lookup returns CDR1 MNHNY and CDR2 SVGAGI (reference sequence). The CDR3 totals 10 residues. V dropped 2 bases and J dropped 8 bases, with 3 bases sitting between them. Here the CDR3 reads CASSYQGYTF. CDR3 nucleotide sequence: TGTGCCAGCAGTTACCAAGGCTACACCTTC.

V and J are TRBV6-6 and TRBJ1-5; a weak D match, TRBD1 (6 bases). Trimming left V 7 bases short and J 2 bases short, with 15 bases between. Germline V lookup: CDR1 MNHNY, CDR2 SVGAGI (reference sequence). CDR3 length equals 15 residues. The CDR3 sequence: CASTPGSGGNQPQHF. The CDR3 DNA sequence: TGTGCCAGCACTCCGGGGTCAGGGGGCAATCAGCCCCAGCATTTT.

This chain connects TRBV7-8 to TRBJ2-2, with D perhaps TRBD1 or TRBD2 (5 bases each). V shed 6 bases and J shed 8 bases, with 22 bases lying between them. The CDR3 covers 16 residues. The germline V gene encodes CDR1 SGHVS and CDR2 FQNEAQ. Here the CDR3 DNA reads TGTGCCAGCAGTTTTCTCTCGCCGGGACCACGAGGGGAGCTGTTTTTT. Amino acids: CASSFLSPGPRGELFF.

V gene TRBV5-1 combines with J gene TRBJ2-1, with D possibly being TRBD2 (6 bases). The CDR3 has 14 amino acids. V lost 2 bases and J 8 bases, leaving 14 bases between the germline ends. Germline V gene lookup returns CDR1 SGHRS and CDR2 YFSETQ. The CDR3 spells CASSLGTYYDEQFF. DNA of the CDR3: TGCGCCAGCAGCTTAGGGACTTACTATGATGAGCAGTTCTTC.

The chain recombines TRBV27 with TRBJ2-1, with TRBD2 as a possible D gene (6 bases). Trimming pared 5 bases from V and 4 bases from J, leaving 12 bases between. This CDR3 is 14 amino acids long. CDR1 is MNHEY, CDR2 SMNVEV, per germline (reference sequence). CDR3 nucleotides: TGTGCCAGCAGTCGGGACTTACTATACAATGAGCAGTTCTTC. Protein: CASSRDLLYNEQFF.

A single count supports this clone. The rearrangement joins TRBV7-6 to TRBJ2-1; 9 nucleotides agree with TRBD1. This CDR3 has 15 residues. V lost 6 bases and J lost 4; bases outside the gene matches: 7. CDR1 SGHVS and CDR2 FNYEAQ come from the germline V gene. Here the CDR3 reads CASRGDRGKYNEQFF. The CDR3 coding sequence is TGTGCCAGCAGGGGTGACAGGGGGAAGTACAATGAGCAGTTCTTC.

The V call is TRBV9, the J call TRBJ2-1; 7 positions match TRBD2. With V trimmed by 5 bases and J by 0 bases, 2 bases remained unmatched. CDR1 and CDR2 (germline): SGDLS, YYNGEE. The CDR3 is made up of 14 amino acids. The CDR3 spells CASSRDYSYNEQFF. The CDR3 DNA is TGTGCCAGCAGTCGGGACTACTCCTACAATGAGCAGTTCTTC. Using reference TRBV9 and TRBJ2-1 for the parts outside the CDR3, the full variable domain is DSGVTQTPKHLITATGQRVTLRCSPRSGDLSVYWYQQSLDQGLQFLIQYYNGEERAKGNILERFSAQQFPDLHSELNLSSLELGDSALYFCASSRDYSYNEQFFGPGTRLTVL.

This chain connects TRBV15 to TRBJ1-5; D possibly corresponds to TRBD1 (5 bases). The CDR3 has 15 residues. V dropped 3 bases and J dropped 1 base, with 10 bases sitting between them. Germline assignment: CDR1 LNHNV and CDR2 YYDKDF (reference sequence). The CDR3 sequence: CATSSIDRSNQPQHF. The DNA for the CDR3 is TGTGCCACCAGCAGTATAGACAGAAGCAATCAGCCCCAGCATTTT.

The chain recombines TRBV5-5 with TRBJ2-2, with 10 bases matching TRBD2. J gave up 3 bases and V 2 bases, and 16 bases lay outside the gene matches. Germline assignment: CDR1 SGHKS and CDR2 YYEKEE (reference sequence). The CDR3 has 20 residues. CDR3 protein: CASSFVPGLAYGGDTGELFF. The CDR3 nucleotides read TGTGCCAGCAGCTTCGTACCGGGACTAGCGTATGGAGGGGACACCGGGGAGCTGTTTTTT.

The V and J genes are TRBV28 and TRBJ2-7; 8 bases align to TRBD1. Germline CDR1 is MDHEN and CDR2 is SYDVKM. The V segment lost 8 bases and the J segment 2 bases; nucleotides outside the gene matches: 8. The CDR3 length is 14 residues. The CDR3 DNA follows: TGTGCCAGCTGGGAAATGACAGGGGCCTACGAGCAGTACTTC. It is translated as CASWEMTGAYEQYF.

The chain has TRBV4-2 and TRBJ2-7; TRBD2 matches 7 bases. V was clipped by 1 base and J by 0 bases; unmatched bases: 3. Germline V gene sequence: CDR1 LGHNA, CDR2 YNFKEQ. There are 15 residues in the CDR3. CDR3 sequence (DNA): TGTGCCAGCAGCCAAGTGGCGGGAGCCTCCTACGAGCAGTACTTC. Encoded protein: CASSQVAGASYEQYF.

The chain recombines TRBV5-5 with TRBJ1-2; 9 bases align to TRBD1. Germline V gene sequence: CDR1 SGHKS, CDR2 YYEKEE (reference sequence). This CDR3 has 14 residues. V trimming: 6 bases; J trimming: 8 bases; junction bases outside the gene matches: 11. The CDR3 nucleotides read TGTGCCAGCACCCCGGACAGGGGCTTACTCGGCTACACCTTC. Amino acids: CASTPDRGLLGYTF.

The chain employs TRBV5-4 and TRBJ2-5; the match to TRBD2 covers 10 bases. Germline CDR1 and CDR2: SGHNT and YYREEE (reference sequence). V was pared by 4 bases and J by 5 bases, with 8 bases of the junction left unmatched. The CDR3 totals 15 residues. The DNA of the CDR3 is TGTGCCAGCAGCCGCAGCGGGAGGGCCAACGAGACCCAGTACTTC. Encoded protein: CASSRSGRANETQYF.

The J gene is TRBJ2-7, the V gene TRBV18; D gene unclear. CDR3 length: 15 amino acids. V lost 1 base and J 5 bases, leaving 15 bases between the germline ends. The germline V gene has CDR1 KGHSH and CDR2 LQKENI. DNA of the CDR3: TGTGCCAGCTCACCACGGGCGACCCTAAGGAACGAGCAGTACTTC. It encodes CASSPRATLRNEQYF.